The 32 T cell receptor beta chains reported below all come from one sample, sequenced in a study of patients and donors after allogeneic stem cell transplantation. Each CDR3 protein is one row after TCRdb ran MiXCR on the RT-PCR reads. Found here are 900,000 to 1,000,000 distinct CDR3 sequences, more than 15% of them singletons; the top ten hold 5% to 6.5%. The specimen was blood, either unsorted or a sorted T cell fraction (not recorded which). Source of these receptors: a human donor who was either an allogeneic HSCT recipient or a stem cell or donor lymphocyte infusion donor (not recorded which). It is not recorded whose cells these are; they may come from a transplant donor.

The rearrangement uses TRBV9 and TRBJ1-3; D not resolved. Germline CDR1 and CDR2: SGDLS and YYNGEE. Deletions cut 0 bases from V and 0 bases from J, with 10 bases between. This CDR3 has 16 residues. The DNA for the CDR3 is TGTGCCAGCAGCGTAGAACATGTCACCTCTGGAAACACCATATATTTT. It codes for CASSVEHVTSGNTIYF.

This clonotype was counted a few times. J is TRBJ1-5 and V is TRBV24-1; TRBD1 agrees at 10 bases. CDR3 length: 16 amino acids. Germline V lookup: CDR1 KGHDR, CDR2 SFDVKD. Trimming removed 4 bases from V and 4 bases from J; junction bases left unmatched: 6. CDR3 loop: CATSDPGQGTNQPQHF. DNA of the CDR3: TGTGCCACCAGTGACCCGGGACAGGGGACAAATCAGCCCCAGCATTTT.

The genes are TRBV7-2 and TRBJ1-2; D gene unclear. Germline CDR1 SGHTA, CDR2 FQGNSA. Trimming pared 5 bases from V and 0 bases from J, leaving 10 bases between. The CDR3 covers 14 residues. The CDR3 sequence: CASSPGRANYGYTF. CDR3 DNA sequence: TGTGCCAGCAGCCCGGGGAGAGCTAACTATGGCTACACCTTC.

CDR3 DNA sequence: TGTGCCAGCAGTTTACGATTCGGGACAGTCGGCTCTGGGGCCAACGTCCTGACTTTC. Its translation: CASSLRFGTVGSGANVLTF. This chain links TRBV12-3 or TRBV12-4 with TRBJ2-6; TRBD1 matches 7 bases. Losses at the gene ends were 2 bases for V and 0 bases for J; bases not matched to a gene: 10. The CDR3 loop spans 19 amino acids.

This clonotype was picked up a small number of times. Here the CDR3 DNA reads TGTGCCAGCAGCCAAAGAGAGACTAGGCACTCCTACAATGAGCAGTTCTTC. It yields the protein CASSQRETRHSYNEQFF. The rearrangement uses TRBV3-1 and TRBJ2-1, with D possibly being TRBD2 (6 bases). CDR1 is LGHDT, CDR2 YNNKEL, per germline (reference sequence). Trimming removed 2 bases from V and 0 bases from J, with 14 bases in between. This CDR3 comprises 17 residues.

V is TRBV7-3 and J is TRBJ2-2; weak D call: TRBD1 (5 bases). Germline assignment: CDR1 SGHTA and CDR2 FQGTGA. This CDR3 is 15 amino acids long. Trimming took 4 bases from V and 6 from J, leaving 15 bases between them. Here the CDR3 DNA reads TGTGCCAGCAGCTCTCTGCGGAAAGGGGCCGGGGAGCTGTTTTTT. Translation: CASSSLRKGAGELFF.

This rearrangement joins TRBV20-1 to TRBJ2-7, with a possible D match to TRBD2 (6 bases). V gave up 6 bases and J gave up 7 bases, with 22 bases separating them. Per the germline V gene, CDR1 is DFQATT and CDR2 is SNEGSKA (reference sequence). The CDR3 loop spans 14 amino acids. This chain's CDR3 is CSATSGTGSWEQYF. Written as DNA, the CDR3 is TGCAGTGCCACATCCGGGACTGGTTCCTGGGAGCAGTACTTC.

This rearrangement joins TRBV7-2 to TRBJ1-1, with 8 bases fitting TRBD1. In germline, CDR1 is SGHTA, CDR2 FQGNSA. With 5 bases clipped from V and 4 bases from J, the junction kept 6 bases outside the gene matches. The CDR3 contains 14 residues. The CDR3 region has the DNA TGTGCCAGCAGCCTACAGACAGGGGTCACTGAAGCTTTCTTT. Amino acids: CASSLQTGVTEAFF. The entire variable domain, with the rest obtained from reference TRBV7-2 and TRBJ1-1, is as follows: GAGVSQSPSNKVTEKGKDVELRCDPISGHTALYWYRQSLGQGLEFLIYFQGNSAPDKSGLPSDRFSAERTGGSVSTLTIQRTQQEDSAVYLCASSLQTGVTEAFFGQGTRLTVV.

This clonotype has just a few counts. V and J are TRBV5-5 and TRBJ2-1, with D perhaps matching TRBD1 (7 bases). The V and J ends lost 2 bases and 2 bases respectively, with 17 bases between them. The germline V gene has CDR1 SGHKS and CDR2 YYEKEE (reference sequence). The CDR3 sequence is 17 residues long. CDR3 sequence: CASSLTGGTEAYNEQFF. The CDR3 coding sequence is TGTGCCAGCAGCTTAACCGGCGGGACAGAAGCCTACAATGAGCAGTTCTTC.

This clonotype was seen a handful of times. This chain joins TRBV29-1 and TRBJ2-7; TRBD1 matches 12 bases. The germline gives CDR1 SQVTM, CDR2 ANQGSEA. The CDR3 is 14 residues long. Germline trimming cut 4 bases from V and 6 bases from J; bases unmatched to any gene: 7. The CDR3 DNA is TGCAGCGTTGCTACGGGACAGGGGGCTGGCGAGCAGTACTTC. Its protein product is CSVATGQGAGEQYF.

The chain is built from TRBV3-1 and TRBJ2-2, with unresolved D. This CDR3 region has 15 residues. CDR1 and CDR2 (germline): LGHDT, YNNKEL (reference sequence). Trimming pared 1 base from V and 4 bases from J, leaving 10 bases between. The CDR3 DNA sequence: TGTGCCAGCAGCCAAGGATCGATCAGCACCGGGGAGCTGTTTTTT. Residues: CASSQGSISTGELFF.

In this sample, this clonotype turned up a few times. The CDR3 sequence: CASSHTDSGNTIYF. CDR3 nucleotide sequence: TGTGCCAGCAGCCACACGGACTCTGGAAACACCATATATTTT. The chain carries TRBV7-9 and TRBJ1-3, with D unresolved. The germline V gene has CDR1 SEHNR and CDR2 FQNEAQ (reference sequence). The CDR3 totals 14 residues. The V and J ends lost 5 bases and 0 bases respectively, with 8 bases between them.

The V and J genes are TRBV15 and TRBJ1-2; 9 nucleotides match TRBD1. CDR3 length equals 17 residues. V trimming: 0 bases; J trimming: 8 bases; junction bases outside the gene matches: 13. Germline V gives CDR1 LNHNV, CDR2 YYDKDF (reference sequence). This chain's CDR3 is CATSRDLTRGTGKGYTF. As DNA, the CDR3 is TGTGCCACCAGCAGAGATCTTACGCGGGGGACAGGGAAAGGCTACACCTTC.

The chain is built from TRBV20-1 and TRBJ1-2, with D uncertain. V shed 5 bases and J shed 7 bases, with 8 bases lying between them. CDR1 and CDR2 (germline): DFQATT, SNEGSKA (reference sequence). This CDR3 has 10 residues. CDR3 in amino acids: CSAYQSGYTF. The CDR3 DNA reads TGCAGTGCTTATCAAAGTGGCTACACCTTC.

This clonotype was counted only a few times. The V and J genes are TRBV6-1 and TRBJ2-7; 12 bases line up with TRBD2. Germline V gene data show CDR1 as MNHNS and CDR2 as SASEGT. The ends lost 4 bases at V and 2 bases at J; junction bases unmatched: 3. The CDR3 runs to 15 residues. DNA of the CDR3: TGTGCCAGCAGTGCCGGACTAGCGGGGACCTACGAGCAGTACTTC. Translated, it gives CASSAGLAGTYEQYF.

The chain couples TRBV29-1 to TRBJ2-7; D not certain. With 1 base removed from V and 3 bases from J, the gap between germline ends came to 10 bases. This CDR3 contains 13 residues. Germline V gene lookup returns CDR1 SQVTM and CDR2 ANQGSEA. CDR3 sequence reads: CSVEVGAGYEQYF. The CDR3 nucleotides read TGCAGCGTTGAAGTAGGCGCTGGCTACGAGCAGTACTTC.

This clonotype was seen only once. The rearrangement links TRBV5-1 to TRBJ2-2; 9 bases are a match to TRBD1. This CDR3 spans 18 amino acids. With V trimmed by 0 bases and J by 5 bases, 11 bases remained unmatched. CDR1 and CDR2 from the germline V gene are SGHRS and YFSETQ. The CDR3: CASSLDPDRGVRTGELFF. Written as DNA, the CDR3 is TGCGCCAGCAGCTTGGACCCGGACAGGGGTGTAAGGACCGGGGAGCTGTTTTTT. The full variable domain, with the rest looked up from reference TRBV5-1 and TRBJ2-2, is KAGVTQTPRYLIKTRGQQVTLSCSPISGHRSVSWYQQTPGQGLQFLFEYFSETQRNKGNFPGRFSGRQFSNSRSEMNVSTLELGDSALYLCASSLDPDRGVRTGELFFGEGSRLTVL.

About this clonotype: The junction differs from germline at one of its ends, possibly a read error. The chain recombines TRBV28 with TRBJ2-1, with D uncertain. This CDR3 is built from 13 residues. Germline lookup yields CDR1 MDHEN and CDR2 SYDVKM. The CDR3 sequence: CASSLKPVDEEFF. In nucleotides, the CDR3 is TGTGCCAGCAGTTTAAAGCCGGTGGATGAGGAGTTCTTC.

The V call is TRBV14, the J call TRBJ2-3, with D perhaps given as TRBD1 or TRBD2 (6 bases each). The germline V and J ends were trimmed by 3 bases and 0 bases, with 13 bases remaining between them. The CDR3 extends over 16 amino acids. CDR1 is SGHDN, CDR2 FVKESK, per germline. The CDR3: CASSQRGAFSTDTQYF. CDR3 DNA: TGTGCCAGCAGCCAGAGGGGGGCATTTAGCACAGATACGCAGTATTTT.

This clonotype was detected many times. This rearrangement joins TRBV9 to TRBJ2-2; D is possibly TRBD1 or TRBD2 (5 bases each). Germline V gene sequence: CDR1 SGDLS, CDR2 YYNGEE. V lost 7 bases and J lost 4, with 5 bases in between. The CDR3 spans 11 residues. CDR3 bases: TGTGCCAGCGGGGGCACCGGGGAGCTGTTTTTT. Translated, it gives CASGGTGELFF.

The chain couples TRBV12-3 or TRBV12-4 to TRBJ1-5, with TRBD1 identical over 10 bases. After removal of 5 bases from V and 0 bases from J, the junction contained 13 bases not matched to a gene. The CDR3 contains 19 residues. CDR3 sequence: CASSPPGQGSYFSNQPQHF. The CDR3 DNA reads TGTGCCAGCAGTCCACCGGGACAGGGGAGTTATTTTAGCAATCAGCCCCAGCATTTT.

This clonotype was counted a few times. This rearrangement joins TRBV20-1 to TRBJ2-1; TRBD2 agrees at 11 bases. The CDR3 spans 13 residues. V was clipped by 3 bases and J by 6 bases; unmatched bases: 1. Per germline, CDR1 DFQATT and CDR2 SNEGSKA (reference sequence). The CDR3 loop is CSASSGGANEQFF. CDR3 nucleotides: TGCAGTGCTAGTAGCGGGGGGGCCAATGAGCAGTTCTTC.

This chain uses TRBV29-1 with TRBJ1-5; 10 bases map to TRBD1. Germline CDR1 and CDR2: SQVTM and ANQGSEA. V was pared by 5 bases and J by 1 base, with 2 bases of the junction left unmatched. This CDR3 is built from 14 residues. The CDR3 is CSVRDRGSNQPQHF. DNA for the CDR3: TGCAGCGTTAGGGACAGGGGCAGCAATCAGCCCCAGCATTTT.

This CDR3 reads CASSQSGTGDAGYTF. CDR3 sequence (DNA): TGCGCCAGCAGCCAATCCGGGACAGGGGACGCTGGCTACACCTTC. The rearrangement links TRBV5-1 to TRBJ1-2, with 10 bases lining up with TRBD1. The CDR3 runs 15 residues. Trimming removed 4 bases from V and 7 bases from J; junction bases left unmatched: 10. Germline CDR1 reads SGHRS; CDR2 reads YFSETQ.

J is TRBJ1-4 and V is TRBV12-3 or TRBV12-4, with D maybe TRBD1 (6 bases). V shed 6 bases and J shed 6 bases, with 17 bases lying between them. This CDR3 spans 15 amino acids. The CDR3 sequence: CASSTSQGWHEKLFF. CDR3 nucleotide sequence: TGTGCCAGCAGCACCTCACAGGGTTGGCATGAAAAACTGTTTTTT.

This clonotype was detected many times. This chain joins TRBV10-3 and TRBJ1-3; a possible D gene is TRBD1 (5 bases). V lost 6 bases and J 2 bases, leaving 8 bases between the germline ends. The V gene's germline CDR1 is ENHRY and CDR2 SYGVKD. This CDR3 has 13 amino acids. The CDR3 here is CAIRRGTGNTIYF. DNA of the CDR3: TGTGCCATCAGGAGGGGAACTGGAAACACCATATATTTT.

This clonotype was detected many times. CDR3 in amino acids: CASSLAQVGKFF. CDR3 nucleotides: TGTGCCAGCAGCTTGGCCCAAGTAGGGAAGTTCTTC. V gene TRBV5-6 combines with J gene TRBJ2-1, with unresolved D. The CDR3 is 12 amino acids. Germline V gene lookup returns CDR1 SGHDT and CDR2 YYEEEE. Trimming shortened V by 0 bases and J by 14 bases, and 12 bases separated the two germline ends.

The table lists this clonotype with a few counts. The chain joins TRBV5-4 to TRBJ2-2; 8 bases are a match to TRBD2. This CDR3 comprises 20 residues. Germline lookup yields CDR1 SGHNT and CDR2 YYREEE (reference sequence). V trimming: 0 bases; J trimming: 0 bases; junction bases outside the gene matches: 13. This chain's CDR3 is CASSLVAGHIGLANTGELFF. CDR3 in DNA: TGTGCCAGCAGCTTGGTAGCGGGACATATCGGTCTAGCGAACACCGGGGAGCTGTTTTTT.

This clonotype was seen a handful of times. This chain uses TRBV12-5 with TRBJ2-4; no clear D gene. The CDR3 is 16 residues long. CDR1 is LGHNT and CDR2 is FRNRAP in the germline V gene. Deletions cut 8 bases from V and 0 bases from J, with 17 bases between. As DNA, the CDR3 is TGTGCTAGTACGGAGAGAAAACAACTAGCCAAAAACATTCAGTACTTC. Translating gives CASTERKQLAKNIQYF.

This clonotype was detected a few times. The chain combines TRBV5-5 with TRBJ1-6; D call uncertain. This CDR3 region has 11 residues. V was pared by 2 bases and J by 12 bases, with 6 bases between. Per germline, CDR1 SGHKS and CDR2 YYEKEE (reference sequence). CDR3 nucleotide sequence: TGTGCCAGCAGCTTTTACGGACCCCTCCACTTT. This codes for CASSFYGPLHF.

The rearrangement uses TRBV6-5 and TRBJ1-2; a possible D gene is TRBD1 (5 bases). The V gene's germline CDR1 is MNHEY and CDR2 SVGAGI. V was cut by 2 bases and J by 2 bases, with 21 bases left in between. The CDR3 loop spans 18 amino acids. The DNA of the CDR3 is TGTGCCAGCAGTTACATGTTTCAGGGAAAGTGGCAGAACTATGGCTACACCTTC. Its protein product is CASSYMFQGKWQNYGYTF.

This clonotype has more than one count but fewer than ten. This chain joins TRBV20-1 and TRBJ2-3; TRBD2 aligns across 14 bases. Trimming removed 5 bases from V and 0 bases from J; junction bases left unmatched: 4. Germline V gene lookup returns CDR1 DFQATT and CDR2 SNEGSKA (reference sequence). This CDR3 comprises 16 residues. The CDR3 bases are TGCAGTGCTCCGGGACTAGCGGGAGCTAGCACAGATACGCAGTATTTT. It codes for CSAPGLAGASTDTQYF.